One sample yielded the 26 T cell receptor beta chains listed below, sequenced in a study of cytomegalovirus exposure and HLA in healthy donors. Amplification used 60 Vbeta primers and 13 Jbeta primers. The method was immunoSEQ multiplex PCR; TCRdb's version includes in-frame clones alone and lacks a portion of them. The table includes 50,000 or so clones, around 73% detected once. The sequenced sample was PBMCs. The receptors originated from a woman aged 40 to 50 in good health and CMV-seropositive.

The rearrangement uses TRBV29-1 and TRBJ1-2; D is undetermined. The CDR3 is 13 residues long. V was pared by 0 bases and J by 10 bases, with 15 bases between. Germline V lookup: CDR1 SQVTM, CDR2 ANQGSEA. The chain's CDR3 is CSVEDRGSRDYTF. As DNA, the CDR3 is TGCAGCGTTGAAGATCGGGGTAGTCGAGACTACACCTTC.

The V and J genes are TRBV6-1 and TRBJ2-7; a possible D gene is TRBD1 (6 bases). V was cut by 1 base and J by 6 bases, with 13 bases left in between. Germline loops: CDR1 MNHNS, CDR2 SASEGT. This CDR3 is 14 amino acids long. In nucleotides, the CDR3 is TGTGCCAGCAGTGAAGGGGGGCCCCTCGGCGAGCAGTACTTC. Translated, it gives CASSEGGPLGEQYF.

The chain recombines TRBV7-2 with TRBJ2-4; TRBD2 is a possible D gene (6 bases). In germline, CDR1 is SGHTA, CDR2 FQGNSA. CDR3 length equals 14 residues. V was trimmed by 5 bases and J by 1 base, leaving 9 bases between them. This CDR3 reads CASSPRGAKNIQYF. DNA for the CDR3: TGTGCCAGCAGCCCTCGGGGGGCCAAAAACATTCAGTACTTC. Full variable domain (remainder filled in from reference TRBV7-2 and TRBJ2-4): GAGVSQSPSNKVTEKGKDVELRCDPISGHTALYWYRQSLGQGLEFLIYFQGNSAPDKSGLPSDRFSAERTGGSVSTLTIQRTQQEDSAVYLCASSPRGAKNIQYFGAGTRLSVL.

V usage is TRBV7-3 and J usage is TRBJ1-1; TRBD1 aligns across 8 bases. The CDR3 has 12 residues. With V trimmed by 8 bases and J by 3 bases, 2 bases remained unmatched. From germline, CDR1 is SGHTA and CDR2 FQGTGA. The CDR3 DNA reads TGTGCCAGCGGACAGGGTGACACTGAAGCTTTCTTT. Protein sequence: CASGQGDTEAFF.

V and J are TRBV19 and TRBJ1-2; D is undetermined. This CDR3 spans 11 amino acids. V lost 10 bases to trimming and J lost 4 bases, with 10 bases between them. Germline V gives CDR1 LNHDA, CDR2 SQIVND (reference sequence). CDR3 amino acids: CATLRGYGYTF. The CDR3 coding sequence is TGTGCCACCCTGCGAGGCTATGGCTACACCTTC. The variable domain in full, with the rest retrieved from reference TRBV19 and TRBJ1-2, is DGGITQSPKYLFRKEGQNVTLSCEQNLNHDAMYWYRQDPGQGLRLIYYSQIVNDFQKGDIAEGYSVSREKKESFPLTVTSAQKNPTAFYLCATLRGYGYTFGSGTRLTVV.

CDR3 sequence: CASSQDRASGDSTDTQYF. CDR3 nucleotide sequence: TGTGCCAGCAGCCAAGATCGGGCTAGCGGGGATAGCACAGATACGCAGTATTTT. V is TRBV4-2 and J is TRBJ2-3; 9 nucleotides line up with TRBD2. CDR3 size: 18 residues. The trim removed 0 bases at V and 0 bases at J, leaving 7 bases unmatched. Germline loops: CDR1 LGHNA, CDR2 YNFKEQ.

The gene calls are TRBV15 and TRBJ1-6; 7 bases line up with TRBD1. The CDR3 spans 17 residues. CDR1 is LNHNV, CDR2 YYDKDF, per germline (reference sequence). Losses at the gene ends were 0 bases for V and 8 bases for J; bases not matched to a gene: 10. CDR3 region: CATSRDLATGRDSPLHF. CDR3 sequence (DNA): TGTGCCACCAGCAGAGATTTGGCGACAGGGCGGGATTCACCCCTCCACTTT.

The CDR3 nucleotides are TGCGCCAGCAGGGACAGTCACTACGAGCAGTACTTC. This encodes CASRDSHYEQYF. The rearrangement joins TRBV5-1 to TRBJ2-7; D may be TRBD1 (6 bases). The germline CDR1 and CDR2 sequences are SGHRS and YFSETQ. V dropped 5 bases and J dropped 3 bases, with 9 bases sitting between them. This CDR3 comprises 12 residues.

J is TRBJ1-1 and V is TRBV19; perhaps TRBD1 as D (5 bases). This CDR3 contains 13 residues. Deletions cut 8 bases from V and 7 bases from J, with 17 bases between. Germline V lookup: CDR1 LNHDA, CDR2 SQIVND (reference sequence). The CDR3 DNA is TGTGCCAGTCGGACACAGTCTCTCGGTGAAGCTTTCTTT. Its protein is CASRTQSLGEAFF.

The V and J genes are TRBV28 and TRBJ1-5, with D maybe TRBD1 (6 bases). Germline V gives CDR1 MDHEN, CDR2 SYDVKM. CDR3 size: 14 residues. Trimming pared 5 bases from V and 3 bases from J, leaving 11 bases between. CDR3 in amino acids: CASSRQEHNQPQHF. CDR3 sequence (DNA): TGTGCCAGCAGTAGACAGGAACACAATCAGCCCCAGCATTTT.

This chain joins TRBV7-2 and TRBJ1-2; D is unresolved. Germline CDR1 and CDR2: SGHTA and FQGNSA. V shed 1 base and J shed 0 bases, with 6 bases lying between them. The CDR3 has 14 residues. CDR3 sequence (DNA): TGTGCCAGCAGCTTAGTTCCAGCTAACTATGGCTACACCTTC. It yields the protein CASSLVPANYGYTF.

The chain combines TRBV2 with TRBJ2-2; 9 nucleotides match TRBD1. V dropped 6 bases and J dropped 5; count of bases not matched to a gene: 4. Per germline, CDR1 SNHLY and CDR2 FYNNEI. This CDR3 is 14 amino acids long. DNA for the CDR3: TGTGCCAGCAGGGGGACAGGGAAGACCGGGGAGCTGTTTTTT. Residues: CASRGTGKTGELFF.

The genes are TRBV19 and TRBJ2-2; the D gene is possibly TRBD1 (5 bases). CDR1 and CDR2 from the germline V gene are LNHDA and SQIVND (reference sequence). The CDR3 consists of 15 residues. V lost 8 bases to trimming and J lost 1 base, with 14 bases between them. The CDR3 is CASVPTALNTGELFF. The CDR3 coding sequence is TGTGCCAGTGTCCCGACAGCCTTGAACACCGGGGAGCTGTTTTTT.

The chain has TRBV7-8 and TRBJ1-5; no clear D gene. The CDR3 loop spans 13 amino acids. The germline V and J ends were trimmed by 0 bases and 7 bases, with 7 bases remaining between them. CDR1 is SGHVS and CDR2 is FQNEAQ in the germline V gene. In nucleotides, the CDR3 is TGTGCCAGCAGCTTAGCGGCGGGACAGCCCCAGCATTTT. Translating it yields CASSLAAGQPQHF.

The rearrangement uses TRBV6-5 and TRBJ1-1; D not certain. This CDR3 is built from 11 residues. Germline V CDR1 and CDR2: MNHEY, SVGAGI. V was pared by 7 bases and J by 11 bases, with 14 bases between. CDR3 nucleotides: TGTGCCAGCACCCACGCGGGTCTGGCTTTCTTT. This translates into CASTHAGLAFF.

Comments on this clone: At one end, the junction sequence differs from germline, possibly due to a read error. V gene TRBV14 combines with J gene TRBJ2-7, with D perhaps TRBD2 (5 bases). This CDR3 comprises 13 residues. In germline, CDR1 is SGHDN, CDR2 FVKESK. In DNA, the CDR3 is TGTGCCAGCAGCAAAGACCCGGGAATTGGGCAGTACTTC. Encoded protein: CASSKDPGIGQYF.

The DNA of the CDR3 is TGCAGCGTTGAATCCGGGTACGAGCAGTACTTC. It specifies CSVESGYEQYF. The chain uses TRBV29-1 and TRBJ2-7; D ambiguous. The germline V gene has CDR1 SQVTM and CDR2 ANQGSEA. The CDR3 totals 11 residues. The V and J ends lost 2 bases and 4 bases respectively, with 6 bases between them.

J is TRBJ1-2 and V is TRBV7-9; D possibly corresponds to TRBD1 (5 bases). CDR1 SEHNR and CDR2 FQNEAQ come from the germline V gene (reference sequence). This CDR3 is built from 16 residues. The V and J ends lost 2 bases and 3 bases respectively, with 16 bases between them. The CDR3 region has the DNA TGTGCCAGCAGCTTACTAAGACAGCGACTAGACTATGGCTACACCTTC. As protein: CASSLLRQRLDYGYTF.

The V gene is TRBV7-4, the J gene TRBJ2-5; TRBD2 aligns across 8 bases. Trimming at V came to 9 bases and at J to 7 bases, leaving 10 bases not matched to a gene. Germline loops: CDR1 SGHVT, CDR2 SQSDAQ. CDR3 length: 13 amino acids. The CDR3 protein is CARGVSGGRTQYF. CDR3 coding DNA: TGTGCCAGGGGGGTCAGCGGGGGAAGGACCCAGTACTTC.

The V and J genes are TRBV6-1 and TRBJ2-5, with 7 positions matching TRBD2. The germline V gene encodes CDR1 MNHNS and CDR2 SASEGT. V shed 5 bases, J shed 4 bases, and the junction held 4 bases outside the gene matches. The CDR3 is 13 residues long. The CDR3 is CASSSGVGETQYF. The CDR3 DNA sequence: TGTGCCAGCAGTAGCGGGGTTGGAGAGACCCAGTACTTC.

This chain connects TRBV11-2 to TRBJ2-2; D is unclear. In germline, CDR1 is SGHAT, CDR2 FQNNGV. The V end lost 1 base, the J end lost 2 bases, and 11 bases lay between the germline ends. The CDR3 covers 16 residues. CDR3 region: CASSLGFTANTGELFF. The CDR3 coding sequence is TGTGCCAGCAGCTTAGGGTTCACAGCTAACACCGGGGAGCTGTTTTTT. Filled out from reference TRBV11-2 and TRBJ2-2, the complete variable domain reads EAGVAQSPRYKIIEKRQSVAFWCNPISGHATLYWYQQILGQGPKLLIQFQNNGVVDDSQLPKDRFSAERLKGVDSTLKIQPAKLEDSAVYLCASSLGFTANTGELFFGEGSRLTVL.

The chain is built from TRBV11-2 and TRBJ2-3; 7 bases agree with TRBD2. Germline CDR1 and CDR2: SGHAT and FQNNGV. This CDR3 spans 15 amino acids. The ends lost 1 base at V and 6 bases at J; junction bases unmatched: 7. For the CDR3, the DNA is TGTGCCAGCAGCTTAGGGCGGGGAGGGACCGATACGCAGTATTTT. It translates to CASSLGRGGTDTQYF. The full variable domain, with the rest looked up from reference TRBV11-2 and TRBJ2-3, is EAGVAQSPRYKIIEKRQSVAFWCNPISGHATLYWYQQILGQGPKLLIQFQNNGVVDDSQLPKDRFSAERLKGVDSTLKIQPAKLEDSAVYLCASSLGRGGTDTQYFGPGTRLTVL.

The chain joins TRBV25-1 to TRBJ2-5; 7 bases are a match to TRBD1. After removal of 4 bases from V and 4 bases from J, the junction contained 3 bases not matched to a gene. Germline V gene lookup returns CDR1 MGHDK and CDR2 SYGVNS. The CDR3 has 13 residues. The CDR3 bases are TGTGCCAGCAGTGTGGGGACAGTAGAGACCCAGTACTTC. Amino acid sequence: CASSVGTVETQYF.

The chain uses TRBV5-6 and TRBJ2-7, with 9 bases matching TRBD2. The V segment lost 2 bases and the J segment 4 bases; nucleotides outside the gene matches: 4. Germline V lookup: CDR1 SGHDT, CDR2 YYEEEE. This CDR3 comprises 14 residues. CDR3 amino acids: CASSFPGLAYEQYF. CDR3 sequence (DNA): TGTGCCAGCAGCTTTCCGGGACTAGCTTACGAGCAGTACTTC.

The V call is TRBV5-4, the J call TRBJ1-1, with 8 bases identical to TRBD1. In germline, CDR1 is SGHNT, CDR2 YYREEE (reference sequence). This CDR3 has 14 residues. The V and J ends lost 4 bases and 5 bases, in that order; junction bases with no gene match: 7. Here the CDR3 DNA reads TGTGCCAGCAGCGGACAGGGAGGTGTGACTGAAGCTTTCTTT. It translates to CASSGQGGVTEAFF.

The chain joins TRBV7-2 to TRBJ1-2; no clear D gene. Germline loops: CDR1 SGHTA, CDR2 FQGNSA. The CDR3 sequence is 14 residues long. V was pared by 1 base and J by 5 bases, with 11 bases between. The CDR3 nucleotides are TGTGCCAGCAGCTTAGGTTTGGGCAGATATGGCTACACCTTC. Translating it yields CASSLGLGRYGYTF. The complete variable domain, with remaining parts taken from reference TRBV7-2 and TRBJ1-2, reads GAGVSQSPSNKVTEKGKDVELRCDPISGHTALYWYRQSLGQGLEFLIYFQGNSAPDKSGLPSDRFSAERTGGSVSTLTIQRTQQEDSAVYLCASSLGLGRYGYTFGSGTRLTVV.